One and the same sample provided the 24 T cell receptor beta chains below, sequenced in a study of cytomegalovirus exposure and HLA in healthy donors. 13 Jbeta primers and 60 Vbeta primers were used for the PCR. Sequencing used immunoSEQ multiplex PCR; TCRdb keeps in-frame clones, though not all of them. The table includes over 80,000 clones, under 85% detected once. Sample: PBMCs. These receptors were taken from a woman aged 40 to 55 in good health and CMV-seronegative.

The rearrangement joins TRBV5-6 to TRBJ2-1; a possible D gene is TRBD2 (5 bases). This CDR3 is built from 14 residues. Trimming shortened V by 6 bases and J by 1 base, and 11 bases separated the two germline ends. Germline CDR1 and CDR2: SGHDT and YYEEEE. CDR3 loop: CASISSGSYNEQFF. The CDR3 DNA reads TGTGCCAGCATCTCGTCGGGGTCCTACAATGAGCAGTTCTTC.

The chain carries TRBV10-3 and TRBJ2-3; 9 nucleotides agree with TRBD2. In germline, CDR1 is ENHRY, CDR2 SYGVKD. The CDR3 loop spans 20 amino acids. Losses at the gene ends were 7 bases for V and 3 bases for J; bases not matched to a gene: 23. CDR3 bases: TGTGCCATCAAAGGGGGGCCGAGAGGTAGCGGGAGAGGGGCTACAGATACGCAGTATTTT. It translates to CAIKGGPRGSGRGATDTQYF.

A word on this clone: The junction departs from germline at one end; a sequencing error may be responsible. The CDR3 here is CASSLLGDTTDF. For the CDR3, the DNA is TGTGCCAGCAGTTTATTGGGGGACACAACAGACTTC. The genes are TRBV28 and TRBJ2-4; the D gene is possibly TRBD1 (6 bases). There are 12 residues in the CDR3. CDR1 and CDR2 (germline): MDHEN, SYDVKM.

V usage is TRBV5-8 and J usage is TRBJ1-1, with D uncertain. Germline-derived CDR1 and CDR2 are SGHTS and YDEGEE. The CDR3 has 16 amino acids. Between the trimmed V and J ends, which lost 0 bases and 1 base, there was a span of 13 bases. The CDR3 nucleotides are TGTGCCAGCAGCTTGGACACCGGACTTCGGAACACTGAAGCTTTCTTT. It translates to CASSLDTGLRNTEAFF.

This rearrangement joins TRBV6-1 to TRBJ1-2, with D perhaps matching TRBD1 (6 bases). Germline V CDR1 and CDR2: MNHNS, SASEGT. This CDR3 region has 14 residues. V was clipped by 3 bases and J by 4 bases, with 12 bases between them. The CDR3 loop reads CASSDWGLGYGYTF. The CDR3 DNA reads TGTGCCAGCAGTGATTGGGGGCTCGGCTATGGCTACACCTTC.

The rearrangement links TRBV5-1 to TRBJ2-2, with 8 bases matching TRBD2. Germline CDR1 is SGHRS and CDR2 is YFSETQ. V lost 0 bases to trimming and J lost 3 bases; unmatched junction nucleotides: 4. The CDR3 length is 16 residues. The CDR3 region has the DNA TGCGCCAGCAGCTTGGGGGCGGGAGGACACACCGGGGAGCTGTTTTTT. It encodes CASSLGAGGHTGELFF.

The V gene is TRBV9, the J gene TRBJ2-1; D not resolved. The V end lost 2 bases, the J end lost 6 bases, and 6 bases lay between the germline ends. The CDR3 is 12 amino acids. Germline loops: CDR1 SGDLS, CDR2 YYNGEE. The CDR3 protein is CASSVSSNEQFF. In DNA, the CDR3 is TGTGCCAGCAGCGTGTCGAGCAATGAGCAGTTCTTC.

J is TRBJ2-7 and V is TRBV27; TRBD2 aligns across 15 bases. The CDR3 contains 18 residues. Germline V gene data show CDR1 as MNHEY and CDR2 as SMNVEV (reference sequence). J was trimmed by 5 bases and V by 3 bases; bases with no gene match: 11. The CDR3 loop is CASSFGTSGGQFPHEQYF. The DNA of the CDR3 is TGTGCCAGCAGTTTCGGGACTAGCGGGGGGCAATTCCCACACGAGCAGTACTTC.

The chain has TRBV6-1 and TRBJ2-3; D gene unclear. The V gene lost 2 bases and the J gene lost 0 bases, with 15 bases spanning the gap. This CDR3 is 17 amino acids long. Germline CDR1 is MNHNS and CDR2 is SASEGT. This CDR3 is CASSELAGLFSTDTQYF. The CDR3 nucleotides are TGTGCCAGCAGTGAATTGGCAGGCCTTTTTAGCACAGATACGCAGTATTTT.

This clone was counted a few times. The rearrangement links TRBV9 to TRBJ2-7; 10 bases align to TRBD2. This CDR3 has 16 residues. The germline V gene has CDR1 SGDLS and CDR2 YYNGEE. Losses at the gene ends were 0 bases for V and 6 bases for J; bases not matched to a gene: 9. The CDR3 DNA sequence: TGTGCCAGCAGCGTAGGGACTAGCGGTTTGAGCTCCGAGCAGTACTTC. This codes for CASSVGTSGLSSEQYF.

CDR3 sequence: CASSRNPGLASYEQYF. The CDR3 bases are TGTGCCAGCAGTCGAAATCCGGGACTCGCTTCCTACGAGCAGTACTTC. The rearrangement links TRBV27 to TRBJ2-7, with D tentatively TRBD2 (6 bases). Trimming removed 5 bases at V and 1 base at J, with 18 bases between. This CDR3 comprises 16 residues. From germline, CDR1 is MNHEY and CDR2 SMNVEV (reference sequence).

This rearrangement joins TRBV9 to TRBJ2-3; D is unclear. This CDR3 contains 15 residues. Germline loops: CDR1 SGDLS, CDR2 YYNGEE. Between the trimmed V and J ends, which lost 0 bases and 0 bases, there was a span of 8 bases. The CDR3, as DNA: TGTGCCAGCAGCGTAGTAGCAGATAGCACAGATACGCAGTATTTT. This codes for CASSVVADSTDTQYF.

The chain links TRBV7-2 to TRBJ2-1; D not certain. CDR1 and CDR2 (germline): SGHTA, FQGNSA. V was pared by 2 bases and J by 4 bases, with 6 bases between. CDR3 length equals 13 residues. This CDR3 reads CASSLSDYNEQFF. In nucleotides, the CDR3 is TGTGCCAGCAGCTTAAGCGATTACAATGAGCAGTTCTTC.

This clone was recorded a few times. V and J are TRBV5-6 and TRBJ1-1, with a weak D call TRBD1 (5 bases). The CDR3 sequence is 12 residues long. The V gene lost 5 bases and the J gene lost 4 bases, with 9 bases spanning the gap. Germline-derived CDR1 and CDR2 are SGHDT and YYEEEE. The CDR3 coding sequence is TGTGCCAGCAGAAGCGGGGGCACTGAAGCTTTCTTT. This gives the protein CASRSGGTEAFF.

The rearrangement uses TRBV15 and TRBJ2-1; D remains unclear. This CDR3 is built from 12 residues. The V end lost 4 bases, the J end lost 4 bases, and 5 bases lay between the germline ends. CDR1 is LNHNV and CDR2 is YYDKDF in the germline V gene (reference sequence). The CDR3 DNA reads TGTGCCACCAGCAACGGGTACAATGAGCAGTTCTTC. This gives the protein CATSNGYNEQFF.

This clone was detected once. This sequence joins TRBV5-1 and TRBJ2-7; D possibly corresponds to TRBD2 (5 bases). V was cut by 3 bases and J by 3 bases, with 13 bases left in between. This CDR3 is 14 amino acids long. CDR1 SGHRS and CDR2 YFSETQ come from the germline V gene. CDR3: CASSYATGSYEQYF. DNA for the CDR3: TGCGCCAGCAGCTACGCGACGGGGAGCTACGAGCAGTACTTC.

The chain combines TRBV7-9 with TRBJ2-1, with D possibly matching TRBD2 (6 bases). Looked up from germline, CDR1 is SEHNR and CDR2 is FQNEAQ (reference sequence). CDR3 size: 16 residues. Between the trimmed V and J ends, which lost 5 bases and 4 bases, there was a span of 18 bases. The CDR3 region has the DNA TGTGCCAGCAGCCCCAAGGGAGGACTAATTTACAATGAGCAGTTCTTC. It encodes CASSPKGGLIYNEQFF.

Only one count was recorded for this clone. V is TRBV27 and J is TRBJ2-1, with unresolved D. The CDR3 is 13 residues long. CDR1 and CDR2 from the germline V gene are MNHEY and SMNVEV (reference sequence). V was shortened by 4 bases and J by 2 bases, with 6 bases between the two germline ends. CDR3 nucleotides: TGTGCCAGCAGTTCCGTAGCCTACAATGAGCAGTTCTTC. Translation: CASSSVAYNEQFF.

This chain uses TRBV7-8 with TRBJ2-5; D is possibly TRBD2 (5 bases). There are 14 residues in the CDR3. Germline CDR1 reads SGHVS; CDR2 reads FQNEAQ. V shed 9 bases and J shed 1 base, with 15 bases lying between them. CDR3 amino acids: CASQRAGVQETQYF. The CDR3 DNA follows: TGTGCCAGTCAAAGGGCGGGCGTCCAAGAGACCCAGTACTTC.

This clone came up once. The CDR3 sequence: CASSPGLAGVNTGELFF. In nucleotides, the CDR3 is TGCGCCAGCAGCCCGGGACTAGCGGGAGTAAACACCGGGGAGCTGTTTTTT. This chain uses TRBV5-1 with TRBJ2-2; 14 bases align to TRBD2. From germline, CDR1 is SGHRS and CDR2 YFSETQ. The V gene end was trimmed by 4 bases and the J gene end by 2 bases; junction bases not matched to a gene: 4. The CDR3 totals 17 residues.

The rearrangement links TRBV18 to TRBJ1-5; TRBD1 matches 9 bases. Germline V lookup: CDR1 KGHSH, CDR2 LQKENI. The CDR3 is 14 residues long. The V segment lost 6 bases and the J segment 6 bases; nucleotides outside the gene matches: 6. CDR3 nucleotide sequence: TGTGCCAGCTCGTCACAGGGGGCCGGTCAGCCCCAGCATTTT. This translates into CASSSQGAGQPQHF.

This chain joins TRBV23-1 and TRBJ2-7, with TRBD2 matching over 9 bases. TRBV23-1 is classed as an ORF, of uncertain function. This CDR3 contains 18 residues. The J segment lost 2 bases and the V segment lost 4 bases, leaving 15 bases of the junction unmatched. CDR3 coding DNA: TGCGCCAGCAGTCTCCCTGGACCAGCGGGAGGTCAAACCTACGAGCAGTACTTC. This gives the protein CASSLPGPAGGQTYEQYF.

A remark on this clone: Its ends do not fully match the called genes, so a read error is possible. In nucleotides, the CDR3 is TGTGCCAGCAGCGGAGCTCTCGGGTTCGATTTT. Its protein is CASSGALGFDF. The chain employs TRBV7-9 and TRBJ2-3; D not certain. CDR1 SEHNR and CDR2 FQNEAQ come from the germline V gene (reference sequence). There are 11 residues in the CDR3.

This rearrangement joins TRBV5-1 to TRBJ1-2; 7 bases line up with TRBD1. The CDR3 consists of 13 residues. J lost 8 bases, V lost 1 base, and 5 bases had no gene match. CDR1 SGHRS and CDR2 YFSETQ come from the germline V gene. In nucleotides, the CDR3 is TGCGCCAGCAGCTTGAAGGGGGCGGAAGGCTACACCTTC. This gives the protein CASSLKGAEGYTF.